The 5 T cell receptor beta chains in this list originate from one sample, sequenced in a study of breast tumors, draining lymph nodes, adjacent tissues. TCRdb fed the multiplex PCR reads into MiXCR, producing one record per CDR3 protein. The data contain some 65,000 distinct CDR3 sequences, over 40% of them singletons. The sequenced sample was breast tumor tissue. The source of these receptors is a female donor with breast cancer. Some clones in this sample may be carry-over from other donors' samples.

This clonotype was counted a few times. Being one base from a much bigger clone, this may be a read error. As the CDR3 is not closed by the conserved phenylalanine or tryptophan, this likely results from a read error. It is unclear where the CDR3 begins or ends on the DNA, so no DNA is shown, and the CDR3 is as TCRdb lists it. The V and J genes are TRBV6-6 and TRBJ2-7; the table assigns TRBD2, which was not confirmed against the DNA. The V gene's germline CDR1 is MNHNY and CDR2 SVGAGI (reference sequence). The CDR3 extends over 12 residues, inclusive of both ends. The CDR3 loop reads CASSHSTGLVAL.

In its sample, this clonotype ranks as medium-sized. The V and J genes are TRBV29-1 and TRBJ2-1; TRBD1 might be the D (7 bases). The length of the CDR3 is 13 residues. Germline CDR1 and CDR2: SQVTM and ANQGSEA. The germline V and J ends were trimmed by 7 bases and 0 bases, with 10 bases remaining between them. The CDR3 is CSGRGLSYNEQFF. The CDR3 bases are TGCAGCGGGAGGGGGCTCTCCTACAATGAGCAGTTCTTC.

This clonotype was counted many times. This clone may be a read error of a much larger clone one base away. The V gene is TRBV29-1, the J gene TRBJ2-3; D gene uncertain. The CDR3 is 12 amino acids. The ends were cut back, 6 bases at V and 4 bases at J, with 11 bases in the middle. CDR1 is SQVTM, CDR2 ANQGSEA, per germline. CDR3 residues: CSVSADADTQYF. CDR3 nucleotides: TGCAGCGTGTCCGCGGATGCAGATACGCAGTATTTT.

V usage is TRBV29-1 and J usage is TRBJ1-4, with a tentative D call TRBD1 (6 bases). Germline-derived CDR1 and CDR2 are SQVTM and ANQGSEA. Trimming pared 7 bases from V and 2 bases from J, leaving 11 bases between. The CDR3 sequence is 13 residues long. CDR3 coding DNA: TGCAGCGCAACCGGGGGCACTAATGAAAAACTGTTTTTT. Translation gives CSATGGTNEKLFF.

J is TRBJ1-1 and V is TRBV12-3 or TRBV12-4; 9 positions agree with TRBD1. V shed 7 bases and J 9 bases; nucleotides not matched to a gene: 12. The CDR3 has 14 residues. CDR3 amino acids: CASKPPPGTGKAFF. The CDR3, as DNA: TGTGCCAGCAAACCTCCTCCCGGGACAGGGAAAGCTTTCTTT.